The rows below give T cell receptor beta chains drawn from one sample of a study of CXCR3-negative and CXCR3-positive naive CD8 T cells. Following a re-call of the 5' RACE reads, TCRdb has one entry per CDR3 protein and lacks DNA. Its table lists 150,000 to 160,000 distinct CDR3 sequences. The sequenced sample consisted of naive CXCR3+ CD8+ T cells from blood. The receptors derive from a human donor in good health. Some clones in this sample may be carry-over from other donors' samples. The CDR3 runs from the conserved cysteine through the conserved F or W.

v_call	j_call	cdr3_aa
TRBV7-2	TRBJ2-2	CASSKWDSGELFF
TRBV20-1	TRBJ2-6	CSARDMGGAFSGANVLTF
TRBV20-1	TRBJ1-5	CSASEVLSNQPQHF
TRBV27	TRBJ2-7	CAVGGRTGWSHEQYF
TRBV28	TRBJ1-2	CASSQDFKDGYTF
TRBV7-9	TRBJ2-1	CASSSPTGYHYNEQFF
TRBV7-7	TRBJ2-1	CASSLGELAGFNEQFF
TRBV10-3	TRBJ1-1	CATKRDSGDTEAFF
TRBV6-2/TRBV6-3	TRBJ1-5	CASSYSRKWQVRQPQHF
TRBV5-5	TRBJ1-1	CASGTGTGPLHTEAFF
TRBV13	TRBJ1-4	CASSSDRGRTNEKLFF
TRBV14	TRBJ2-3	CASSPLSTDTQYF
TRBV19	TRBJ1-1	CASSPAGITEAFF
TRBV28	TRBJ2-1	CASSFDLVGVEQFF
TRBV7-2	TRBJ2-2	CASSQEGATTGELFF
TRBV7-9	TRBJ2-1	CASSLDRATSYNEQFF
TRBV7-6	TRBJ2-3	CASSLARSYTDTQYF
TRBV7-6	TRBJ2-2	CASSPGPNTGELFF
TRBV4-3	TRBJ2-7	CASSQGSGDYYEQYF
TRBV15	TRBJ2-5	CATSGGQETQYF
TRBV7-9	TRBJ1-5	CASSLGGYQPQHF
TRBV13	TRBJ1-4	CASSLQGDEKLFF
TRBV2	TRBJ2-7	CASRMTGGFYEQYF
TRBV10-2	TRBJ2-5	CASIETSDQETQYF
TRBV7-9	TRBJ2-7	CATQGLSEQYF
TRBV5-1	TRBJ1-2	CASSSDSGTHGYTF
TRBV4-3	TRBJ1-5	CASSQALDTRSNQPQHF
TRBV7-6	TRBJ2-7	CASSSPTESLSYEQYF